These T cell receptor beta chains were read from a single sample in a study of blood T cell repertoires in COVID-19. The protocol was immunoSEQ multiplex PCR, while the TCRdb copy is restricted to in-frame clones and leaves out a portion. The table lists approximately 200,000 clones, 87% of them singletons. Sequenced sample: peripheral blood. These TCRs come from a man aged 55-75 years who had recovered from COVID-19. CDR3s include the opening cysteine and the closing phenylalanine or tryptophan.

V gene	J gene	CDR3 protein
TRBV4-1	TRBJ2-3	CASEASPSGRDTQYF
TRBV28	TRBJ2-3	CASSFWPDTQYF
TRBV10-2	TRBJ2-7	CASSITGQGPHEQYF
TRBV25-1	TRBJ1-3	CASGAGTGSSGNTIYF
TRBV27	TRBJ2-5	CASSWLRGETQYF
TRBV24-1	TRBJ1-2	CATSDAWGQRNGYTF
TRBV11-3	TRBJ2-1	CASSKGTSGPNEQFF
TRBV7-9	TRBJ1-2	CASSLAGTNYGYTF
TRBV19	TRBJ1-2	CASNMQGRGYTF
TRBV3-1/TRBV3-2	TRBJ2-7	CASSQELAARDYYEQYF
TRBV19	TRBJ1-5	CASRNSFYSNQPQHF
TRBV6-1	TRBJ1-2	CASSEVGGTTRGYTF
TRBV7-3	TRBJ2-1	CASSPDRGNEQFF
TRBV19	TRBJ1-5	CASSIRGAGQPQHF
TRBV24-1	TRBJ2-2	CATSEASPGELFF
TRBV19	TRBJ2-6	CASTAGGAGANVLTF
TRBV5-8	TRBJ2-2	CASSLPGTSGSITGELFF
TRBV30	TRBJ1-5	CAWSAGSNQPQHF
TRBV4-3	TRBJ1-4	CASSQDTGGLNEKLFF
TRBV12-5	TRBJ2-3	CASRRRTDTQYF
TRBV30	TRBJ1-3	CAWSRDSNSGNTIYF
TRBV29-1	TRBJ2-2	CSVEPLPSGELFF
TRBV5-4	TRBJ2-5	CASSLYSSEGETQYF
TRBV21-1	TRBJ1-5	CASSKKGDRGLNQPQHF
TRBV7-2	TRBJ2-5	CASSYQGGETQYF
TRBV11-2	TRBJ2-1	CASSFLAGDEQFF
TRBV9	TRBJ1-1	CASSPSDRATEAFF
TRBV4-1	TRBJ1-6	CASSHGGGGSSPLHF
TRBV30	TRBJ2-7	CAWAKYGDRQYF
TRBV19	TRBJ2-7	CASSIGGVGDYEQYF
TRBV28	TRBJ1-1	CASRRRNTEAFF
TRBV28	TRBJ1-4	CASSDSGTRTEKLFF
TRBV30	TRBJ2-5	CAWGGRGGSQETQYF
TRBV19	TRBJ1-5	CASRDNNQPQHF
TRBV9	TRBJ1-1	CASSLGTGGNTEAFF
TRBV29-1	TRBJ1-2	CSVEEDLQKTYTF
TRBV30	TRBJ1-2	CAWSVVGAVLYGYTF
TRBV19	TRBJ1-4	CASSANGATNEKLFF
TRBV10-3	TRBJ2-1	CAAGTSGRNEQFF